The entry below gives a single TCR beta chain sequence along with its context. Its matching antigen is unknown. These data are taken from a study of cytomegalovirus exposure and HLA in healthy donors. Across the study: Falling in the Caucasian-associated ancestry cluster were roughly 80% of approximately 410 genotyped donors.

The CDR3 spans 13 residues. The germline CDR1 and CDR2 sequences are SNHLY and FYNNEI. V lost 3 bases to trimming and J lost 7 bases, with 12 bases between them. Findings of the study overall: The authors later found TCR association rates varying by HLA locus, with DRB1 most and HLA-C fewest. Associated with HLA alleles at 0.05 false discovery rate in a later analysis were over 15,000 TCR beta sequences. Per a prior analysis, the majority of TCR beta V segments were productive roughly 87% or roughly 30% of the time.

The PCR ran on 60 Vbeta and 13 Jbeta primers. Libraries were prepared by immunoSEQ multiplex PCR; TCRdb keeps only in-frame clonotypes and omits some of them. This sample has roughly 200,000 clones, with approximately 80% found just once. The source is a man aged 40-49 years in good health and CMV-seropositive. The V gene is TRBV2, the J gene TRBJ1-2, with D tentatively TRBD1 (6 bases). The specimen sequenced was PBMCs. The DNA of the CDR3 is TGTGCCAGCAGTGACAGGGGATTCGGTGGCTACACCTTC. Residues: CASSDRGFGGYTF.